This T cell receptor (beta chain) originates from a study of blood T cell repertoires in COVID-19. Study details: There were acute and convalescent COVID-19 samples, and they came from the United States, Italy and Spain.

In the authors' methods: Estimation of nucleated cell counts was performed using reference gene primer amplification. Libraries were prepared by immunoSEQ multiplex PCR; TCRdb keeps only in-frame clonotypes and omits some of them. From that table come the V and J calls and clone size; the DNA was used to work out D and trimming. The sample gives approximately 63,000 clones, 91% of which show up once; around 9.4% is in the top ten. CDR3 length: 15 residues. CDR1 is SEHNR and CDR2 is FQNEAQ in the germline V gene (reference sequence). The V and J ends lost 5 bases and 5 bases respectively, with 15 bases between them.

The chain employs TRBV7-9 and TRBJ2-2; tentative D call: TRBD2 (6 bases). Source material: peripheral blood. This clonotype originated in a human donor in a cohort sampled during active COVID-19. The CDR3 sequence is CASSRDSSQTGELFF. CDR3 nucleotides: TGTGCCAGCAGCCGGGACTCCTCGCAGACCGGGGAGCTGTTTTTT.